This TCR beta chain stems from a study of blood T cell repertoires in COVID-19. Study details: Some COVID-19 samples were acute and others convalescent; all came from the United States, Italy and Spain.

Per the authors' pipeline: How many nucleated cells were present was estimated from reference gene primer amplification. Assay: immunoSEQ multiplex PCR; the TCRdb copy retains only in-frame clones and omits some. D and trimming were read from the DNA, whereas the V and J calls and clone size are those reported in that table. The data contain some 110,000 clones, about 80% of them singletons. The source of this sequence is a man in his 70s with active or convalescent COVID-19. The source material was peripheral blood.

CDR3 sequence: CASSFGGEVEGYTF. The CDR3, as DNA: TGTGCCAGCAGCTTCGGGGGGGAGGTTGAAGGCTACACCTTC. The V and J genes are TRBV5-4 and TRBJ1-2; the D gene is possibly TRBD1 (5 bases). CDR3 length: 14 residues. V was shortened by 2 bases and J by 8 bases, with 16 bases between the two germline ends. Germline loops: CDR1 SGHNT, CDR2 YYREEE (reference sequence).